This T cell receptor beta chain was identified during a study of T cells in Graves' hyperthyroidism and ophthalmopathy. The V end was cut by 6 bases, the J end by 5 bases, with 19 bases between. This CDR3 contains 15 residues. The V gene's germline CDR1 is DFQATT and CDR2 SNEGSKA (reference sequence). TCR beta CDR3 sequences were amplified from RNA transcripts. TCR CDR3 regions were first amplified by RT-PCR with HTBI primers. TCRdb reanalysed the multiplex PCR reads using MiXCR and keeps one entry per CDR3 protein. The sample has roughly 640,000 distinct CDR3 sequences; more than 15% are singletons. The receptor was derived from a woman aged 40 to 50 with Graves' ophthalmopathy. The chain employs TRBV20-1 and TRBJ1-4; weak D call: TRBD1 (5 bases). The sequenced sample consisted of blood. CDR3 in amino acids: CSANPVSGANEKLFF. The DNA for the CDR3 is TGCAGTGCCAATCCTGTGTCCGGGGCCAATGAAAAACTGTTTTTT.